Below, 16 T cell receptor beta chains from the same sample are listed, as sequenced in a study of human T cells and chemical hapten exposure. This sample's time point: pre-sensitization, week 0. The treatment is: therapeutic diphenylcyclopropenone sensitization with weekly scalp DPC. TCRdb re-called the RACE reads through MiXCR, storing one row per CDR3 protein. The sample holds 250,000 to 300,000 distinct CDR3 sequences, roughly 8% seen once. Sequences were derived from whole blood, sampled in connection with sensitization to the hapten diphenylcyclopropenone (DPC). These receptors were collected from a man aged 18 to 29 with alopecia areata. Some clones in this sample may be carry-over from other donors' samples.

The rearrangement uses TRBV6-6 and TRBJ1-1; D is undetermined. Per germline, CDR1 MNHNY and CDR2 SVGAGI (reference sequence). The CDR3 is 16 residues long. Trimming removed 2 bases at V and 0 bases at J, with 13 bases between. The CDR3 nucleotides read TGTGCCAGCAGTTACGAACCAGGTAACATGAACACTGAAGCTTTCTTT. Translation gives CASSYEPGNMNTEAFF.

The rearrangement links TRBV12-3 or TRBV12-4 to TRBJ2-2; D gene uncertain. This CDR3 has 14 residues. Deletions cut 1 base from V and 2 bases from J, with 5 bases between. CDR3 DNA sequence: TGTGCCAGCAGTTTAGAGGGAAACACCGGGGAGCTGTTTTTT. It is translated as CASSLEGNTGELFF.

This clonotype was counted at least ten times. The chain uses TRBV4-3 and TRBJ2-3; the D gene is possibly TRBD2 (6 bases). The CDR3 is 16 amino acids. CDR1 and CDR2 from the germline V gene are LGHNA and YSLEER. Trimming took off 0 bases at V and 1 base at J, with 11 bases between the two ends. The CDR3 protein is CASSQDTSRRTDTQYF. The CDR3 region has the DNA TGCGCCAGCAGCCAAGATACTAGCAGACGCACAGATACGCAGTATTTT.

The sample holds a few counts of this clonotype. V and J are TRBV12-5 and TRBJ2-7; no clear D gene. Per the germline V gene, CDR1 is LGHNT and CDR2 is FRNRAP. The CDR3 is made up of 13 amino acids. Trimming cost V 1 base and J 2 bases, with 6 bases left between them. The CDR3 spells CASGLDGAYEQYV. The CDR3 nucleotides read TGTGCTAGTGGTTTGGACGGAGCCTACGAGCAGTACGTC.

This chain joins TRBV5-5 and TRBJ1-1, with unresolved D. V was trimmed by 3 bases and J by 6 bases, leaving 12 bases between them. Germline V gene sequence: CDR1 SGHKS, CDR2 YYEKEE (reference sequence). This CDR3 contains 13 residues. The CDR3, as DNA: TGTGCCAGCAGCTGGAGGGTAAGGGCTGAAGCTTTCTTT. Protein: CASSWRVRAEAFF. The variable domain in full, completed from reference TRBV5-5 and TRBJ1-1, reads DAGVTQSPTHLIKTRGQQVTLRCSPISGHKSVSWYQQVLGQGPQFIFQYYEKEERGRGNFPDRFSARQFPNYSSELNVNALLLGDSALYLCASSWRVRAEAFFGQGTRLTVV.

This clonotype turned up a few times. The CDR3, as DNA: TGTGCCACTGACCAAGGACAGGTCCACGAGCAGTACTTC. Its protein is CATDQGQVHEQYF. This rearrangement joins TRBV10-3 to TRBJ2-7; 7 nucleotides match TRBD1. This CDR3 is built from 13 residues. Trimming took 10 bases from V and 5 from J; bases not matched to a gene: 11. The germline CDR1 and CDR2 sequences are ENHRY and SYGVKD.

This clonotype showed up many times. The chain carries TRBV5-1 and TRBJ2-2; 7 nucleotides align to TRBD1. The junction had 4 bases not matched to a gene; V was cut back by 0 bases and J by 2 bases. CDR3 size: 16 residues. Germline V CDR1 and CDR2: SGHRS, YFSETQ. The CDR3 is CASSLDRGINTGELFF. DNA for the CDR3: TGCGCCAGCAGCTTGGACAGGGGAATAAACACCGGGGAGCTGTTTTTT.

This chain links TRBV19 with TRBJ1-2; D gene ambiguous. The germline CDR1 and CDR2 sequences are LNHDA and SQIVND (reference sequence). The CDR3 consists of 14 residues. Trimming removed 4 bases at V and 7 bases at J, with 16 bases between. The CDR3 protein is CASSTQEGMSGYTF. CDR3 coding DNA: TGTGCCAGTAGTACTCAAGAGGGAATGAGTGGCTACACCTTC.

The CDR3 loop is CASRRTGTGSYF. The DNA of the CDR3 is TGTGCCAGCCGACGGACCGGGACAGGGTCGTACTTC. The chain has TRBV6-1 and TRBJ2-4, with 9 bases fitting TRBD1. V lost 8 bases and J lost 15; bases outside the gene matches: 11. Germline V CDR1 and CDR2: MNHNS, SASEGT. CDR3 length equals 12 residues.

This clonotype has ten or more counts. The chain combines TRBV25-1 with TRBJ1-5; 11 nucleotides match TRBD1. From germline, CDR1 is MGHDK and CDR2 SYGVNS. The trim removed 3 bases at V and 4 bases at J, leaving 2 bases unmatched. The CDR3 extends over 15 amino acids. CDR3 sequence: CASSDGTGGNQPQHF. The CDR3 DNA reads TGTGCCAGCAGTGATGGGACAGGGGGGAATCAGCCCCAGCATTTT. Together with reference TRBV25-1 and TRBJ1-5, the CDR3 gives the full variable domain: EADIYQTPRYLVIGTGKKITLECSQTMGHDKMYWYQQDPGMELHLIHYSYGVNSTEKGDLSSESTVSRIRTEHFPLTLESARPSHTSQYLCASSDGTGGNQPQHFGDGTRLSIL.

This clonotype occurred a few times. This chain links TRBV6-2 or TRBV6-3 with TRBJ1-2; D gene unclear. Germline assignment: CDR1 MNHEY and CDR2 SVGEGT. CDR3 size: 11 residues. Trimming took 2 bases from V and 5 from J, leaving 3 bases between them. Here the CDR3 reads CASSYVYGYTF. The DNA of the CDR3 is TGTGCCAGCAGTTACGTATATGGCTACACCTTC.

CDR3 coding DNA: TGCAGCGTAGCCGGGACAGGGAGTAAAGAGACCCAGTACTTC. Residues: CSVAGTGSKETQYF. V gene TRBV29-1 combines with J gene TRBJ2-5, with 9 bases lining up with TRBD1. The junction had 8 bases not matched to a gene; V was cut back by 6 bases and J by 3 bases. Germline CDR1 is SQVTM and CDR2 is ANQGSEA. The CDR3 has 14 amino acids.

This clonotype was picked up a small number of times. The chain recombines TRBV27 with TRBJ1-1; no reliable D call. Deletions cut 4 bases from V and 5 bases from J, with 11 bases between. The CDR3 spans 13 residues. Germline V CDR1 and CDR2: MNHEY, SMNVEV (reference sequence). The CDR3 bases are TGTGCCAGCAGTTATCTGCAGAGGACTGAAGCTTTCTTT. Translated: CASSYLQRTEAFF.

V gene TRBV6-1 combines with J gene TRBJ2-4; either TRBD1 or TRBD2 may supply D (6 bases each). Trimming took off 2 bases at V and 3 bases at J, with 11 bases between the two ends. Germline V lookup: CDR1 MNHNS, CDR2 SASEGT. This CDR3 has 15 amino acids. In DNA form, the CDR3 reads TGTGCCAGCAGTGAACGGGGGCTCGGCAAAAACATTCAGTACTTC. Amino acid sequence: CASSERGLGKNIQYF.

This clonotype came up a few times. The rearrangement joins TRBV7-9 to TRBJ1-5; D uncertain. Germline V lookup: CDR1 SEHNR, CDR2 FQNEAQ (reference sequence). The length of the CDR3 is 16 residues. The ends were cut back, 1 base at V and 0 bases at J, with 10 bases in the middle. CDR3 nucleotide sequence: TGTGCCAGCAGCTTAGTCGGCGGTTATAGCAATCAGCCCCAGCATTTT. It is translated as CASSLVGGYSNQPQHF.

This clonotype was counted between two and nine times. The chain has TRBV28 and TRBJ2-7; D gene unclear. V lost 3 bases to trimming and J lost 3 bases, with 6 bases between them. Germline V gives CDR1 MDHEN, CDR2 SYDVKM. This CDR3 has 12 amino acids. In DNA, the CDR3 is TGTGCCAGCAGTTTCCCGGACTACGAGCAGTACTTC. This gives the protein CASSFPDYEQYF.